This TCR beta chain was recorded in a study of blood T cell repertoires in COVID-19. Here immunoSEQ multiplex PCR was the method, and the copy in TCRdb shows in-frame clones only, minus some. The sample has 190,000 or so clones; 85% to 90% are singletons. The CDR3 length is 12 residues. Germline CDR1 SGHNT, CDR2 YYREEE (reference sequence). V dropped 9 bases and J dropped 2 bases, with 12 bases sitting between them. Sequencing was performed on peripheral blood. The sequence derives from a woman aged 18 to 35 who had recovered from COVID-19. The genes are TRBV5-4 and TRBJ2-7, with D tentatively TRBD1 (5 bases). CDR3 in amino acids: CATQGSTYEQYF. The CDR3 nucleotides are TGTGCCACCCAGGGCTCAACCTACGAGCAGTACTTC.